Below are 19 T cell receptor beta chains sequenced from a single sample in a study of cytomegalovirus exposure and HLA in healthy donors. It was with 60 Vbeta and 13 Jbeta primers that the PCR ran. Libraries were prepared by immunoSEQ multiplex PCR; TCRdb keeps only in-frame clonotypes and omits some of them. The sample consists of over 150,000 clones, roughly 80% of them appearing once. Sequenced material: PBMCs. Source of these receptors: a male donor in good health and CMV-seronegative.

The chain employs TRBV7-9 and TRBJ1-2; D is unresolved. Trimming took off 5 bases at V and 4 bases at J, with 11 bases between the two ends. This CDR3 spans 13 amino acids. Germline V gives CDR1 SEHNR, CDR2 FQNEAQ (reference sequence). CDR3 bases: TGTGCCAGCAGCCCAGCGTCCGTCTATGGCTACACCTTC. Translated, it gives CASSPASVYGYTF.

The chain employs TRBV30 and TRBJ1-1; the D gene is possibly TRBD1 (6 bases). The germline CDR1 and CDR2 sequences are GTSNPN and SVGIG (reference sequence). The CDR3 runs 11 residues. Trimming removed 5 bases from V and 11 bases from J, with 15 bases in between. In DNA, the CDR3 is TGTGCCTGGGGGGGGCGGGAGCGGGCTTTCTTT. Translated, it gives CAWGGRERAFF.

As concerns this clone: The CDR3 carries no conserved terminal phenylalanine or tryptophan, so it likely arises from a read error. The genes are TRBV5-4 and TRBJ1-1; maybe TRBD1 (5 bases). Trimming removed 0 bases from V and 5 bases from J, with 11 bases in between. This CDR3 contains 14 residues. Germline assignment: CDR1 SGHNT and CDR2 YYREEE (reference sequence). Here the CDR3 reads CASSLDTGLTEAFL. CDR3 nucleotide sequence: TGTGCCAGCAGCTTGGATACAGGCTTAACTGAAGCTTTCCTT.

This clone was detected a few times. CDR3 sequence reads: CASRDSNQPQHF. The DNA for the CDR3 is TGTGCCAGCAGAGACAGTAATCAGCCCCAGCATTTT. The chain is built from TRBV6-5 and TRBJ1-5, with D perhaps TRBD1 (5 bases). The CDR3 extends over 12 amino acids. Germline assignment: CDR1 MNHEY and CDR2 SVGAGI. Trimming removed 6 bases from V and 4 bases from J, with 7 bases in between.

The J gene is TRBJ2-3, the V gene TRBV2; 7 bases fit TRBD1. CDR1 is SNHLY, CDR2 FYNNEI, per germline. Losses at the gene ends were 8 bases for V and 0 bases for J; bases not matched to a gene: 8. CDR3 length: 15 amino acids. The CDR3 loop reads CASVPRDSSTDTQYF. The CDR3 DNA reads TGTGCCAGCGTACCCCGGGACAGCAGCACAGATACGCAGTATTTT. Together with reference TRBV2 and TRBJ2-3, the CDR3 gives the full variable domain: EPEVTQTPSHQVTQMGQEVILRCVPISNHLYFYWYRQILGQKVEFLVSFYNNEISEKSEIFDDQFSVERPDGSNFTLKIRSTKLEDSAMYFCASVPRDSSTDTQYFGPGTRLTVL.

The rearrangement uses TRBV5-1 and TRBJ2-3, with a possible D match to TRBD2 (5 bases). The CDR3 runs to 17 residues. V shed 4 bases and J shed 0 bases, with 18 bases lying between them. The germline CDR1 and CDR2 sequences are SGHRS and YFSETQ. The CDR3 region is CASSGWRLSASTDTQYF. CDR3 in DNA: TGCGCCAGCAGCGGCTGGAGGTTATCAGCGAGCACAGATACGCAGTATTTT.

CDR3 residues: CASSQEFGQGRAEAFF. As DNA, the CDR3 is TGCGCCAGCAGCCAAGAGTTCGGACAGGGAAGGGCTGAAGCTTTCTTT. The chain couples TRBV4-3 to TRBJ1-1; TRBD1 matches at 8 bases. The V segment lost 0 bases and the J segment 6 bases; nucleotides outside the gene matches: 9. The CDR3 has 16 residues. CDR1 and CDR2 from the germline V gene are LGHNA and YSLEER.

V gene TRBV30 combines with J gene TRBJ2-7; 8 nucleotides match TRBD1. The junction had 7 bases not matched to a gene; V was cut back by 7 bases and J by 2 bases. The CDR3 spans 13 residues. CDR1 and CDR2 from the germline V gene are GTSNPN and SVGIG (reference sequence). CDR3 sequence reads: CALGSGGTYEQYF. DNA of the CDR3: TGTGCCTTGGGGTCAGGGGGCACCTACGAGCAGTACTTC.

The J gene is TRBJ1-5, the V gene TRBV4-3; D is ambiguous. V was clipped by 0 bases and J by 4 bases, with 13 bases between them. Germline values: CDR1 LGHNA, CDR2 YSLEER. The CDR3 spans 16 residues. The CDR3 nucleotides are TGCGCCAGCAGCCAAGACTTTGTACTGATTAATCAGCCCCAGCATTTT. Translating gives CASSQDFVLINQPQHF.

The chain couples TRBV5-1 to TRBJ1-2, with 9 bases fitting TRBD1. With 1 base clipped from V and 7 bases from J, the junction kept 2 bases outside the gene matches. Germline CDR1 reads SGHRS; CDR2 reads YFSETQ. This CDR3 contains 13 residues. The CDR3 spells CASSLTGGLGYTF. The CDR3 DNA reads TGCGCCAGCAGCTTGACAGGGGGCCTTGGCTACACCTTC.

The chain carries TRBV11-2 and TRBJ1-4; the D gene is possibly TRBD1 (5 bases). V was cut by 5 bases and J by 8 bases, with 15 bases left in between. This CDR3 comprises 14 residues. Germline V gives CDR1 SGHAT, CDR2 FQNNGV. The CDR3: CASSLSRAGEKLFF. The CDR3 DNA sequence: TGTGCCAGCAGCCTGAGCCGGGCAGGGGAAAAACTGTTTTTT.

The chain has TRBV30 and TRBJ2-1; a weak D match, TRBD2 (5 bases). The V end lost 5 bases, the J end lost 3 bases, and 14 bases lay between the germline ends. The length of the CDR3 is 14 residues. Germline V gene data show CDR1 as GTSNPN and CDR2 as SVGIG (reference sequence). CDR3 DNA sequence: TGTGCCTGGGAGGGTGTAGCTCGCTACAATGAGCAGTTCTTC. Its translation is CAWEGVARYNEQFF.

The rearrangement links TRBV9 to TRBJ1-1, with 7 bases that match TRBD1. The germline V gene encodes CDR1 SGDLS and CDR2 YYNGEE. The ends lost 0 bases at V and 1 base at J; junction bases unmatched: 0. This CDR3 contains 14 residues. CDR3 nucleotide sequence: TGTGCCAGCAGCGTAGGACAGGGGAACACTGAAGCTTTCTTT. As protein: CASSVGQGNTEAFF.

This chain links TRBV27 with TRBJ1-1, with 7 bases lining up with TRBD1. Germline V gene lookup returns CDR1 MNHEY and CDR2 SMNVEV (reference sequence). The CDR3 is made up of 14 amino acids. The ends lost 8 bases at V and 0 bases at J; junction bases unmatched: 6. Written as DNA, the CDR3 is TGTGCCAGCCGCTCACAGGGGTTGAACACTGAAGCTTTCTTT. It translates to CASRSQGLNTEAFF.

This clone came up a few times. Here the CDR3 reads CASSRILYTEAFF. DNA for the CDR3: TGTGCCAGCAGTCGTATCCTTTACACTGAAGCTTTCTTT. The rearrangement uses TRBV27 and TRBJ1-1; no firm D call. This CDR3 has 13 residues. V gave up 5 bases and J gave up 3 bases, with 10 bases separating them. The germline gives CDR1 MNHEY, CDR2 SMNVEV (reference sequence).

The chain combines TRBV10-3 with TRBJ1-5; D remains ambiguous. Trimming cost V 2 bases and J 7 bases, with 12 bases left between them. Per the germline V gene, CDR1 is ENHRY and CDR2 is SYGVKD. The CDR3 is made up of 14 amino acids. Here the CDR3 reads CAISEDSGGQPQHF. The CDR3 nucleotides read TGTGCCATCAGTGAGGATTCGGGTGGGCAGCCCCAGCATTTT.

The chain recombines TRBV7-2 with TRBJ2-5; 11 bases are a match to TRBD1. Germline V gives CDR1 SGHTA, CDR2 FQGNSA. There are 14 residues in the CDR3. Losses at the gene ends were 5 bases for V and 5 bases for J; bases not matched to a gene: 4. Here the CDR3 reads CASSRDRGAETQYF. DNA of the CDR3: TGTGCCAGCAGCCGGGACAGGGGGGCGGAGACCCAGTACTTC.

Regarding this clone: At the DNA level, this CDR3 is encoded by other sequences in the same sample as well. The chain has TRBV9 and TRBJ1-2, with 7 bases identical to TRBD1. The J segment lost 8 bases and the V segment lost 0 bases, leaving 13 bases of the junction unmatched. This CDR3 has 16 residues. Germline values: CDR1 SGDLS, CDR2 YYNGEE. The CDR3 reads CASSVARNRGVDGYTF. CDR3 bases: TGTGCCAGCAGCGTAGCTCGGAACAGGGGAGTCGACGGCTACACCTTC.

CDR3 sequence reads: CASSQDGGQPQHF. The CDR3 DNA follows: TGCGCCAGCAGCCAAGATGGAGGACAGCCCCAGCATTTT. J is TRBJ1-5 and V is TRBV4-3, with D unresolved. Trimming left V 0 bases short and J 7 bases short, with 7 bases between. This CDR3 region has 13 residues. Germline CDR1 is LGHNA and CDR2 is YSLEER.